This entry lists 20 T cell receptor beta chains sequenced from one sample in a study of OX40 agonist ivuxolimab in advanced cancers. Some clones are missing from TCRdb's copy, which holds only in-frame ones; the method was immunoSEQ multiplex PCR. This table has roughly 60,000 clones, less than 90% appearing once. Sequencing used CD4+ or CD8+ T cells sorted from blood, obtained in a trial of the OX40 agonist ivuxolimab. The receptors come from an adult with an advanced solid tumor such as melanoma, head and neck, liver or kidney cancer.

This rearrangement joins TRBV30 to TRBJ1-3; the D gene is possibly TRBD1 (5 bases). CDR3 length: 16 amino acids. V dropped 1 base and J dropped 0 bases, with 13 bases sitting between them. In germline, CDR1 is GTSNPN, CDR2 SVGIG (reference sequence). CDR3 region: CAWSAWGRHSGNTIYF. The DNA of the CDR3 is TGTGCCTGGAGTGCTTGGGGACGGCACTCTGGAAACACCATATATTTT.

CDR3 region: CASSLAGRDEQFF. The CDR3 bases are TGTGCCAGCAGCTTAGCGGGTAGGGATGAGCAGTTCTTC. The chain links TRBV7-6 to TRBJ2-1; D is unclear. The germline gives CDR1 SGHVS, CDR2 FNYEAQ. The ends were cut back, 0 bases at V and 8 bases at J, with 8 bases in the middle. There are 13 residues in the CDR3.

The chain carries TRBV7-2 and TRBJ2-5; D is unclear. Between the trimmed V and J ends, which lost 5 bases and 3 bases, there was a span of 10 bases. The germline CDR1 and CDR2 sequences are SGHTA and FQGNSA. The CDR3 spans 13 residues. This CDR3 is CASSPPWKETQYF. The CDR3 DNA reads TGTGCCAGCAGCCCTCCTTGGAAAGAGACCCAGTACTTC.

In DNA, the CDR3 is TGTGCCAGCAGCTTTGAGCGGACCGGGGAGCTGTTTTTT. Translated: CASSFERTGELFF. The chain is built from TRBV5-6 and TRBJ2-2; D is possibly TRBD2 (5 bases). Germline V lookup: CDR1 SGHDT, CDR2 YYEEEE. CDR3 length equals 13 residues. Trimming removed 2 bases from V and 5 bases from J, with 7 bases in between.

The sample holds a few counts of this clone. The rearrangement uses TRBV28 and TRBJ2-2; TRBD2 is a possible D gene (6 bases). V was shortened by 6 bases and J by 4 bases, with 9 bases between the two germline ends. Germline CDR1 reads MDHEN; CDR2 reads SYDVKM. The CDR3 contains 13 residues. This chain's CDR3 is CASSQGGTGELFF. The DNA for the CDR3 is TGTGCCAGCAGCCAGGGAGGCACCGGGGAGCTGTTTTTT.

The chain links TRBV27 to TRBJ2-1, with D tentatively TRBD1 (6 bases). This CDR3 has 13 residues. CDR1 and CDR2 from the germline V gene are MNHEY and SMNVEV (reference sequence). With 7 bases removed from V and 9 bases from J, the gap between germline ends came to 16 bases. The CDR3 coding sequence is TGTGCCAGCAATCCCATCCAGGGGAGTGAGCAGTTCTTC. Its translation: CASNPIQGSEQFF.

The chain couples TRBV19 to TRBJ2-1; 8 bases are shared with TRBD2. The CDR3 is 17 amino acids. CDR1 is LNHDA and CDR2 is SQIVND in the germline V gene (reference sequence). The V gene end was trimmed by 6 bases and the J gene end by 0 bases; junction bases not matched to a gene: 10. The CDR3 coding sequence is TGTGCCAGTAGGCTCCGGGAGGGGAGAGGCTCCTACAATGAGCAGTTCTTC. It specifies CASRLREGRGSYNEQFF.

The rearrangement uses TRBV27 and TRBJ2-1, with D tentatively TRBD1 (5 bases). This CDR3 region has 16 residues. V lost 1 base to trimming and J lost 6 bases, with 16 bases between them. Germline values: CDR1 MNHEY, CDR2 SMNVEV (reference sequence). In DNA, the CDR3 is TGTGCCAGCAGTTTATACAGGTTAGGGTACCCCAATGAGCAGTTCTTC. This gives the protein CASSLYRLGYPNEQFF.

This chain joins TRBV4-1 and TRBJ2-1, with TRBD2 as a possible D gene (6 bases). The V end lost 0 bases, the J end lost 4 bases, and 10 bases lay between the germline ends. The CDR3 consists of 15 residues. Germline-derived CDR1 and CDR2 are MGHRA and YSYEKL. The CDR3 here is CASSQEGGEYNEQFF. The CDR3 bases are TGCGCCAGCAGCCAAGAGGGGGGAGAGTACAATGAGCAGTTCTTC.

The V and J genes are TRBV21-1 and TRBJ2-5. TRBV21-1 constitutes a pseudogene. This CDR3 comprises 15 residues. For the CDR3, the DNA is TGTGCCAGCAGCTCGATTACCGGGACCCCGGAGACCCAGTACTTC. Translation: CASSSITGTPETQYF.

The table lists this clone with a count of one. The rearrangement joins TRBV19 to TRBJ2-7; the D is unclear. The germline V gene has CDR1 LNHDA and CDR2 SQIVND (reference sequence). Trimming cost V 0 bases and J 4 bases, with 7 bases left between them. This CDR3 is built from 13 residues. The CDR3 protein is CASSIDREYEQYF. The CDR3 region has the DNA TGTGCCAGTAGTATAGATCGAGAATACGAGCAGTACTTC.

The rearrangement uses TRBV2 and TRBJ1-5; 7 bases agree with TRBD1. The ends lost 2 bases at V and 6 bases at J; junction bases unmatched: 7. Germline assignment: CDR1 SNHLY and CDR2 FYNNEI. The CDR3 runs 15 residues. The CDR3 sequence is CASSELGGAGQPQHF. As DNA, the CDR3 is TGTGCCAGCAGTGAATTAGGGGGCGCCGGTCAGCCCCAGCATTTT.

The DNA for the CDR3 is TGTGCCAGCAGCTTAGAGGTCGGCGAGCAGTACTTC. Translating gives CASSLEVGEQYF. The gene calls are TRBV11-2 and TRBJ2-7; D is unresolved. The CDR3 is 12 amino acids. The germline CDR1 and CDR2 sequences are SGHAT and FQNNGV. The V and J ends lost 0 bases and 6 bases respectively, with 6 bases between them. The full variable domain, with the rest looked up from reference TRBV11-2 and TRBJ2-7, is EAGVAQSPRYKIIEKRQSVAFWCNPISGHATLYWYQQILGQGPKLLIQFQNNGVVDDSQLPKDRFSAERLKGVDSTLKIQPAKLEDSAVYLCASSLEVGEQYFGPGTRLTVT.

In this sample, this clone turned up a few times. This chain joins TRBV10-3 and TRBJ2-2, with D perhaps TRBD1 (5 bases). Germline CDR1 ENHRY, CDR2 SYGVKD. With 3 bases removed from V and 0 bases from J, the gap between germline ends came to 11 bases. The CDR3 consists of 16 residues. CDR3 in DNA: TGTGCCATCAGTGACCAGGGTTACCCGAACACCGGGGAGCTGTTTTTT. Translation gives CAISDQGYPNTGELFF.

The V gene is TRBV7-8, the J gene TRBJ1-2; 7 bases are shared with TRBD1. The CDR3 has 16 residues. With 0 bases clipped from V and 6 bases from J, the junction kept 10 bases outside the gene matches. The V gene's germline CDR1 is SGHVS and CDR2 FQNEAQ. The DNA for the CDR3 is TGTGCCAGCAGCTTAGCCCTGGGACAGAGGGTGGATGGCTACACCTTC. It specifies CASSLALGQRVDGYTF.

The J gene is TRBJ1-2, the V gene TRBV11-2; D gene uncertain. From germline, CDR1 is SGHAT and CDR2 FQNNGV. V was shortened by 0 bases and J by 6 bases, with 14 bases between the two germline ends. This CDR3 is 15 amino acids long. CDR3 sequence (DNA): TGTGCCAGCAGCTTAGAGCGGGGAATCGGGGATGGCTACACCTTC. Its protein is CASSLERGIGDGYTF.

The V gene is TRBV7-9, the J gene TRBJ2-1, with 9 bases identical to TRBD1. Trimming at V came to 3 bases and at J to 9 bases, leaving 9 bases not matched to a gene. The CDR3 is 15 residues long. CDR1 and CDR2 from the germline V gene are SEHNR and FQNEAQ (reference sequence). The CDR3 DNA follows: TGTGCCAGCAGCTTCGGGGACAGGGCTCCCTTTGAGCAGTTCTTC. Protein sequence: CASSFGDRAPFEQFF.

V and J are TRBV5-6 and TRBJ2-3; no clear D. Germline loops: CDR1 SGHDT, CDR2 YYEEEE. The CDR3 loop spans 15 amino acids. V gave up 4 bases and J gave up 0 bases, with 12 bases separating them. The CDR3 DNA follows: TGTGCCAGCAGCCCCGACTGGATTAGCACAGATACGCAGTATTTT. Residues: CASSPDWISTDTQYF.

This chain links TRBV10-2 with TRBJ2-3; TRBD1 aligns across 9 bases. CDR1 is WSHSY, CDR2 SAAADI, per germline. Trimming removed 6 bases from V and 8 bases from J; junction bases left unmatched: 9. This CDR3 is 14 amino acids long. CDR3 in amino acids: CASSHRGRGVTQYF. CDR3 bases: TGCGCCAGCAGCCACAGGGGGCGCGGGGTTACGCAGTATTTT.

V is TRBV27 and J is TRBJ2-3; 8 bases are a match to TRBD1. There are 12 residues in the CDR3. In germline, CDR1 is MNHEY, CDR2 SMNVEV (reference sequence). The trim removed 6 bases at V and 10 bases at J, leaving 6 bases unmatched. The CDR3 nucleotides are TGTGCCAGCAGGACAGGGGCATGGGCGCAGTATTTT. This codes for CASRTGAWAQYF.